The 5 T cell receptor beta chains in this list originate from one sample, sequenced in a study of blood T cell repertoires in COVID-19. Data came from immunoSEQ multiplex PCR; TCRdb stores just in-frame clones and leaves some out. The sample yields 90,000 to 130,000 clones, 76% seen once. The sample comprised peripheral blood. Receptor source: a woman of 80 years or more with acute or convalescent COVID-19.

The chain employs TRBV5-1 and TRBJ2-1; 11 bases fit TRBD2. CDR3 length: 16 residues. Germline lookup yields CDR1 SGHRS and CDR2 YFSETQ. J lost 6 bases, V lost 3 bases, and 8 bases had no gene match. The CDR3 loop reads CASSSQTSGASNEQFF. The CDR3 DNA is TGCGCCAGCAGCTCACAGACTAGCGGGGCCAGCAATGAGCAGTTCTTC.

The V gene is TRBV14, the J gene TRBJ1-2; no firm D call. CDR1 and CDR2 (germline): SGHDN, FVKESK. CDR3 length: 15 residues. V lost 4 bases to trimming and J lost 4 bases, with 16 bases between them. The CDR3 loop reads CASSPLGSSGYGYTF. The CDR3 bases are TGTGCCAGCAGCCCATTAGGTTCGAGCGGCTATGGCTACACCTTC.

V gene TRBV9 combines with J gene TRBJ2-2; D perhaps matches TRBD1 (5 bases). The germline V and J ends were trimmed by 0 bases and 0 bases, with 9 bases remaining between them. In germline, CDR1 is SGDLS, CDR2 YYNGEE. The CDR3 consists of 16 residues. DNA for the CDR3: TGTGCCAGCAGCGTAGGCAGGGCTTCGAACACCGGGGAGCTGTTTTTT. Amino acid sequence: CASSVGRASNTGELFF. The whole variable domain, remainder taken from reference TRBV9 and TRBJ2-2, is DSGVTQTPKHLITATGQRVTLRCSPRSGDLSVYWYQQSLDQGLQFLIQYYNGEERAKGNILERFSAQQFPDLHSELNLSSLELGDSALYFCASSVGRASNTGELFFGEGSRLTVL.

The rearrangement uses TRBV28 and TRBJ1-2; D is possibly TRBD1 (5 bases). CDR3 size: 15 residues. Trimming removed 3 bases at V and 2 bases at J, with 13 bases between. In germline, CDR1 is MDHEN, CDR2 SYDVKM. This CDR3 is CASSFWQGRNYGYTF. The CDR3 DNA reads TGTGCCAGCAGTTTTTGGCAGGGTCGGAACTATGGCTACACCTTC.

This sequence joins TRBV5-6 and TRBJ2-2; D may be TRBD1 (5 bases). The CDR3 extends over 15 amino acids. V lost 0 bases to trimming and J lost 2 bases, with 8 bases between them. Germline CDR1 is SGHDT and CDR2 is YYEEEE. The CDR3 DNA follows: TGTGCCAGCAGCTTGGGGGGCACTAACACCGGGGAGCTGTTTTTT. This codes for CASSLGGTNTGELFF.